A selection of T cell receptor beta chains follows, all from one sample in a study of molecular identifiers for immune sequencing clone quantification. TCRdb used MiXCR to reprocess the PCR reads, holding one entry per CDR3 protein. The sample includes about 60,000 distinct CDR3 sequences, around 19% seen only once; the top ten take more than 1.3%. The sequenced sample consisted of naive CD8+ T cells from blood, with Jurkat cell RNA spiked in. These receptors were obtained from a human donor in good health. Some libraries in this study had Jurkat cell RNA spiked in. Each CDR3 is given with its conserved first and last residue. Each record gives: V gene, J gene, CDR3 length, D gene, clone size, CDR3 DNA, CDR3 protein. The D gene is left open where the match is weak. Expanded clones are given a class, and other clones once, few, many or no size at all.

TRBV11-3	TRBJ2-3	14	NA	NA	TGTGCCAGCAGCTCCCATACGTTGGCAGATACGCAGTATTTT	CASSSHTLADTQYF
TRBV13	TRBJ2-5	16	NA	many	TGTGCCAGCAGCTTAATCACCTCCGGGACCGAAGAGACCCAGTACTTC	CASSLITSGTEETQYF
TRBV27	TRBJ1-6	15	NA	NA	TGTGCCAGCAGTTTATTAGGCAAGAATAATTCACCCCTCCACTTT	CASSLLGKNNSPLHF
TRBV5-6	TRBJ1-2	12	TRBD1	many	TGTGCCAGCAGTTCACAGGGGTATGGCTACACCTTC	CASSSQGYGYTF
TRBV6-5	TRBJ1-5	15	TRBD1	many	TGTGCCAGCAGCTCTGGACAGGGGTGGGCTCAGCCCCAGCATTTT	CASSSGQGWAQPQHF
TRBV5-1	TRBJ2-2	16	NA	many	TGCGCCAGCAGCTTAGGACCACTAGAGAACACCGGGGAGCTGTTTTTT	CASSLGPLENTGELFF
TRBV28	TRBJ1-1	14	TRBD1	NA	TGTGCCAGCAGTTGGACAGGGAGAGGCACTGAAGCTTTCTTT	CASSWTGRGTEAFF
TRBV7-2	TRBJ1-1	14	NA	many	TGTGCCAGCAGCTTAGGTCGGTCCGACACTGAAGCTTTCTTT	CASSLGRSDTEAFF
TRBV6-2/TRBV6-3	TRBJ1-5	12	TRBD1	many	TGTGCCAGCCAAGGGGGCGGACAGCCCCAGCATTTT	CASQGGGQPQHF
TRBV7-3	TRBJ1-2	14	TRBD1	many	TGTGCCAGCAGCCCAATGGGGACAGCTTATGGCTACACCTTC	CASSPMGTAYGYTF
TRBV11-2	TRBJ1-2	11	NA	few	TGTGCCAGCAGCCTCTCCCATGGCTACACCTTC	CASSLSHGYTF
TRBV3-1	TRBJ2-3	14	TRBD2	few	TGTGCCAGCAGCCAAGGGGAAGCGGGAAATACGCAGTATTTT	CASSQGEAGNTQYF
TRBV6-2/TRBV6-3	TRBJ1-1	16	NA	many	TGTGCCAGCAGTTACCTTAAAGGAGGCCACGCCACTGAAGCTTTCTTT	CASSYLKGGHATEAFF
TRBV29-1	TRBJ2-1	14	NA	many	TGCAGCGTCCAAGACCCGAGCTCCTACAATGAGCAGTTCTTC	CSVQDPSSYNEQFF
TRBV7-6	TRBJ2-7	15	TRBD2	many	TGTGCCAGCAGCTTATCTAGCGGGGGAACCTACGAGCAGTACTTC	CASSLSSGGTYEQYF
TRBV6-1	TRBJ2-3	17	TRBD2	many	TGTGCCAGCAGTGAAGCATGGCTAGCGGGTTTCACAGATACGCAGTATTTT	CASSEAWLAGFTDTQYF
TRBV19	TRBJ2-3	15	NA	many	TGTGCCAGTAGTACTGGCCTCGATTCGGCAGATACGCAGTATTTT	CASSTGLDSADTQYF
TRBV30	TRBJ1-4	15	NA	many	TGTGCCTGGAAACAGGGTTTTGTCGCTAATGAAAAACTGTTTTTT	CAWKQGFVANEKLFF
TRBV7-2	TRBJ2-7	15	TRBD1	many	TGTGCCAGCAGCTTAGTTGGGACAGGCGGATACGAGCAGTACTTC	CASSLVGTGGYEQYF
TRBV4-2	TRBJ2-3	17	TRBD2	NA	TGTGCCGGCAGCCCGAAACGCGGCGGGAGGGAGTCAGATACGCAGTATTTT	CAGSPKRGGRESDTQYF
TRBV15	TRBJ2-3	19	TRBD2	many	TGTGCCACCAGCAGAGAATCCCCCGGGACTAGCGGGAGGGCAGATACGCAGTATTTT	CATSRESPGTSGRADTQYF
TRBV14	TRBJ2-7	14	NA	many	TGTGCCAGCAGCCAGCTCCAGTTCCCCTACGAGCAGTACTTC	CASSQLQFPYEQYF
TRBV13	TRBJ2-3	17	TRBD2	few	TGTGCCAGCAGCGGCGAGACTAGCGGGGGAAGCACAGATACGCAGTATTTT	CASSGETSGGSTDTQYF
TRBV11-2	TRBJ2-7	14	NA	NA	TGTGCCAGCAGTGAGGGGGGGCACCCGTACGAGCAGTACTTC	CASSEGGHPYEQYF
TRBV7-9	TRBJ1-1	15	NA	many	TGTGCCAGCAGCTTAAGACAAGCAGAGAACACTGAAGCTTTCTTT	CASSLRQAENTEAFF
TRBV27	TRBJ2-5	14	NA	many	TGTGCCAGCAGTTTACAGGATAACCAAGAGACCCAGTACTTC	CASSLQDNQETQYF